The clone carrying this T cell receptor (beta chain) was seen a handful of times. The time point was: blood at routine non-recurrence follow-up after resection. Material for sequencing was whole RNA from tumor, nontumor lung or frozen PBMC, left unsorted. The data are from a study of spatial heterogeneity in lung cancer. For the study at large: Detection consistently yielded more beta chains than alpha chains.

TCRdb called the 5' RACE reads again in MiXCR, with one record for every CDR3 protein. The sample lists over 85,000 distinct CDR3 sequences; 19% were seen once. The CDR3 is 13 residues long. Per the germline V gene, CDR1 is LNHDA and CDR2 is SQIVND (reference sequence). V lost 3 bases and J lost 8, with 13 bases in between. Sequenced material: PBMCs, taken at follow-up. The chain employs TRBV19 and TRBJ1-2; D uncertain. This TCR was recovered from a male donor with early-stage non-small cell lung cancer. CDR3 nucleotide sequence: TGTGCCAGTAGTATCGGGAAGGGATCGGGCTACACCTTC. Protein: CASSIGKGSGYTF.